This T cell receptor beta chain is drawn from a study of cytomegalovirus exposure and HLA in healthy donors. Study results and caveats: Fewer N-insertions (relative to the 666-donor mean) were reportedly seen in an Asian-associated ancestry cluster in a later analysis. While the bulk of TCR sequences proved rare, some public TCRs turned up in many donors. In vitro, a few CMV-associated chains proved specific for CMV antigens. According to an earlier analysis, most TCR beta V segments yielded productive rearrangements about 87% or about 30% of the time.

CDR3 length: 16 amino acids. The ends lost 5 bases at V and 3 bases at J; junction bases unmatched: 5. The germline V gene has CDR1 MNHEY and CDR2 SMNVEV (reference sequence). With regard to this clone: Its matching antigen is unknown.

The PCR ran on 60 Vbeta and 13 Jbeta primers. Some clones are missing from TCRdb's copy, which holds only in-frame ones; the method was immunoSEQ multiplex PCR. Among around 190,000 clones listed, about 80% were seen once. The sequencing input was PBMCs. The chain carries TRBV27 and TRBJ1-5; 12 nucleotides align to TRBD1. This receptor was obtained from a middle-aged woman in good health and CMV-seronegative. CDR3 bases: TGTGCCAGCAGTCCACGGGACAGGGGGCTCAATCAGCCCCAGCATTTT. It codes for CASSPRDRGLNQPQHF.